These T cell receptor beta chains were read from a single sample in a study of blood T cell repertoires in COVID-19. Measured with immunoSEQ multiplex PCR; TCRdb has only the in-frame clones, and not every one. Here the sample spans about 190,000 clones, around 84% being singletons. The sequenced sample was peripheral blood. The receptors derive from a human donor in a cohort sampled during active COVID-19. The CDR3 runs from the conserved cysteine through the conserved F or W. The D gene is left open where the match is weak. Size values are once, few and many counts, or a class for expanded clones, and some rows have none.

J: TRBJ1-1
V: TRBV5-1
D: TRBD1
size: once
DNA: TGCGCCAGCAGCTGGACAGGGCGCGGGCGGAGCATGAACACTGAAGCTTTCTTT
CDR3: CASSWTGRGRSMNTEAFF

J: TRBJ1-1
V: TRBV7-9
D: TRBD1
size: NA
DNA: TGTGCCAGCAGCCCGACAGGGGGTACGGGGGATGAAGCTTTCTTT
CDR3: CASSPTGGTGDEAFF

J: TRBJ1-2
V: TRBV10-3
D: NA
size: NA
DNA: TGTGCCATCAGCGGGGGTGGGAATGGCTACACCTTC
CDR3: CAISGGGNGYTF

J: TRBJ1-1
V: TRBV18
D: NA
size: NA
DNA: TGTGCCAGCTCTGACTCAGCTCTGACTTTGGGTGAAGCTTTCTTT
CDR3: CASSDSALTLGEAFF

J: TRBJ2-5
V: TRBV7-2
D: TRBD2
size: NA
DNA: TGTGCCAGCAGCTCGGGGCGGGGGGCGAGTTGGGAGACCCAGTACTTC
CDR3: CASSSGRGASWETQYF

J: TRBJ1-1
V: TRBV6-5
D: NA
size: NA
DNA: TGTGCCAGCAGACTAGGATTCGATTTGAACACTGAAGCTTTCTTT
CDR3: CASRLGFDLNTEAFF

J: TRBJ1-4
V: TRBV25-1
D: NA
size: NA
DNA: TGTGCCAGCAGTGGCCGCCCCGGGGGAGTTGAGGAAAAACTGTTTTTT
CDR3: CASSGRPGGVEEKLFF

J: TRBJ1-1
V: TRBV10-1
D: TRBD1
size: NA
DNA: TGCGCCAGCAGTGAGTCGGTGGCAGGGGGGACTGAAGCTTTCTTT
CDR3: CASSESVAGGTEAFF

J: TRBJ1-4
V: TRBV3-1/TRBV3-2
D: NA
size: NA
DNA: TGTGCCAGCAGCCAAAGCCCCAGGGTGGGTGAAAAACTGTTTTTT
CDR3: CASSQSPRVGEKLFF

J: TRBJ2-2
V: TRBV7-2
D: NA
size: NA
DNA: TGTGCCAGCAGCTTACTCCGTATAACTAGCTTGACCGGGGAGCTGTTTTTT
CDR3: CASSLLRITSLTGELFF

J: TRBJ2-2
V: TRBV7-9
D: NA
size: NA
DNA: TGTGCCAGCAGCTCAAGGGCACAGGGCGGCGGGGAGCTGTTTTTT
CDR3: CASSSRAQGGGELFF

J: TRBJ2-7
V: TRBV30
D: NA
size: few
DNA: TGTGCCTGGACTAGGGGGACAAAGTACGAGCAGTACTTC
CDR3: CAWTRGTKYEQYF

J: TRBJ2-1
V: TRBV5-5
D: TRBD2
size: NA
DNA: TGTGCCAGCAGGCTCCCCGGCAGCGGGAACAATGAGCAGTTCTTC
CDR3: CASRLPGSGNNEQFF

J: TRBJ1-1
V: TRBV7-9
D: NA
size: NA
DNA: TGTGCCAGCAGCTTCGATTTAGGGGCCACTGAAGCTTTCTTT
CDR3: CASSFDLGATEAFF

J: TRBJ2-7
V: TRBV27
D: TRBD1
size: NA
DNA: TGTGCCAGCAGTTGGGACAGCTCTTGGGAGCAGTACTTC
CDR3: CASSWDSSWEQYF

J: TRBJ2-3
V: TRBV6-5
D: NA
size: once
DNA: TGTGCCAGCAGTTACTCGGGGCAGCGCACAGATACGCAGTATTTT
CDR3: CASSYSGQRTDTQYF

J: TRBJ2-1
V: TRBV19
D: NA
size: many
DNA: TGTGCCAGTTGCAACGCTATATACAATGAGCAGTTCTTC
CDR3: CASCNAIYNEQFF

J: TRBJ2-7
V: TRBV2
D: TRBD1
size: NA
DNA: TGTGCCAGCAGTAGGGACAGGGGACGGTACGAGCAGTACTTC
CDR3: CASSRDRGRYEQYF

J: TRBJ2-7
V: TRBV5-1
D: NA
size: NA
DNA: TGCGCCAGCAGCTTGTCTGTGGGGCTGGGTTCCTACGAGCAGTACTTC
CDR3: CASSLSVGLGSYEQYF

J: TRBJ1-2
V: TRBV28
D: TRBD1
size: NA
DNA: TGTGCCAGCAGTTCACCGGCCGGGACAGCCTATGGCTACACCTTC
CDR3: CASSSPAGTAYGYTF

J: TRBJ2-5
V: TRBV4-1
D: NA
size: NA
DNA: TGCGCCAGCAGCCAAGATCGTATCAGACAGGCGTTACCCGAGACCCAGTACTTC
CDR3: CASSQDRIRQALPETQYF

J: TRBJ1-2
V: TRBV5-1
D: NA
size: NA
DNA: TGCGCCAGCAGCGACTACGATAATGGCTACACCTTC
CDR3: CASSDYDNGYTF

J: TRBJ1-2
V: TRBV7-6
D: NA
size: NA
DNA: TGTGCCAGCAGCTTGTCATACGGAGGCGGCTACACCTTC
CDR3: CASSLSYGGGYTF

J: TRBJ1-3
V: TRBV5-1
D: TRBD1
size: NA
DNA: TGCGCCAGCAGCATTGGACAGGGGACGGTTACCGGAAACACCATATATTTT
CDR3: CASSIGQGTVTGNTIYF

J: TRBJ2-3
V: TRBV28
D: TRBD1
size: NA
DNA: TGTGCCAGCAGTAAAGGGACAGGGGGCCCAGATACGCAGTATTTT
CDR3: CASSKGTGGPDTQYF

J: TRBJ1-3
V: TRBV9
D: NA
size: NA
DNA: TGTGCCAGCAGCTCAGACAGAGCCGGAAACACCATATATTTT
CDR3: CASSSDRAGNTIYF

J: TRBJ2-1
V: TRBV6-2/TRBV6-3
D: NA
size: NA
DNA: TGTGCCAGCAGTTCTTCACAGGGTTTCTCCAATGAGCAGTTCTTC
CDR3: CASSSSQGFSNEQFF

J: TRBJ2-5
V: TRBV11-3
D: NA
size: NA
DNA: TGTGCCAGCAGCTTGGGCGGGGTCGGTCAAGAGACCCAGTACTTC
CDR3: CASSLGGVGQETQYF

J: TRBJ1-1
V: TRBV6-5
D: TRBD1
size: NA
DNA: TGTGCCAGCAGTTACCAGGGGGCGAGTGAAGCTTTCTTT
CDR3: CASSYQGASEAFF

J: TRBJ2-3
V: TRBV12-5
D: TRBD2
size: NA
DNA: TGTGCTAGCTCCCCCCCTCTAGCGGGGGGGCTTAATACGCAGTATTTT
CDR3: CASSPPLAGGLNTQYF

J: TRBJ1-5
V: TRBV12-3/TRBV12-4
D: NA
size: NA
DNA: TGTGCCAGCAGTTTTTTGACAGGCACCCAGCATTTT
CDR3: CASSFLTGTQHF

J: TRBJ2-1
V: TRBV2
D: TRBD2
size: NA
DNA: TGTGCCAGCAGGGCTAGCGGCTCCTACAATGAGCAGTTCTTC
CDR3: CASRASGSYNEQFF

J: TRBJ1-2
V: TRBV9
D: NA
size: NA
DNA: TGTGCCAGCAGCGTATCCCTCGACTATGGCTACACCTTC
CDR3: CASSVSLDYGYTF

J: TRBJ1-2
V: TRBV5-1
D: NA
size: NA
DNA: TGCGCCAGCAGCTTGGCCGGACAGAAGATAAGCGGCTACACCTTC
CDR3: CASSLAGQKISGYTF

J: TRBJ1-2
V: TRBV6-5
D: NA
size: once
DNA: TGTGCCAGCAAACCCCAGGGAAGGACAAGGTATGGCTACACCTTC
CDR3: CASKPQGRTRYGYTF

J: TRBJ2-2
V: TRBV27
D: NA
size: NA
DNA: TGTGCCAGCAGCTTAGGGGGGGTAGCCGGGGAGCTGTTTTTT
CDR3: CASSLGGVAGELFF

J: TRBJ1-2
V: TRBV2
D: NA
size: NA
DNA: TGTGCCAGCAGTGACCTTCTCGGAGACATCGGGGGCTATGGCTACACCTTC
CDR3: CASSDLLGDIGGYGYTF

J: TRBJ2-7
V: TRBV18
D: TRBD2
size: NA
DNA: TGTGCCAGCTCACCAAGCGGGAGTAACGAGCAGTACTTC
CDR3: CASSPSGSNEQYF

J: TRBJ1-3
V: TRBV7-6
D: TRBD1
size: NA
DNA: TGTGCCAGCAGCTTAAGGACAGGGACGAACTCTGGAAACACCATATATTTT
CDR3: CASSLRTGTNSGNTIYF

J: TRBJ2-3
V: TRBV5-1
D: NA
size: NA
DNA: TGCGCCTCAACTGAGGGCACAGATACGCAGTATTTT
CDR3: CASTEGTDTQYF

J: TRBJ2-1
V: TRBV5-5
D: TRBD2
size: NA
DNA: TGTGCCAGCACTCGGGAGGCAGGGCGGAATGAGCAGTTCTTC
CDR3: CASTREAGRNEQFF

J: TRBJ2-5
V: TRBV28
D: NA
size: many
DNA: TGTGCCAGCAGTTTAGCGCCCCCTATGAAGCAAGAGACCCAGTACTTC
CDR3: CASSLAPPMKQETQYF

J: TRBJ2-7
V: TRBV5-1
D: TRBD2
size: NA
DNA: TGCGCCAGCAGCCTTAGCGGGAGAGACTATGGGCAGTACTTC
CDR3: CASSLSGRDYGQYF

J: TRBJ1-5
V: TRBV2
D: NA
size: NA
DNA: TGTGCCAGCAGTGAGGGCAAAAATCAGCCCCAGCATTTT
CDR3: CASSEGKNQPQHF

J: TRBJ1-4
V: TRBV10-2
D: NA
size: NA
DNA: TGCGCCAGCAGTTCGGGATATGGTGAAAAACTGTTTTTT
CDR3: CASSSGYGEKLFF

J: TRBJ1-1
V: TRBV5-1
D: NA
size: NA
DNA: TGCGCCAGCAGCCCCAGGGTGAACATGAACACTGAAGCTTTCTTT
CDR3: CASSPRVNMNTEAFF

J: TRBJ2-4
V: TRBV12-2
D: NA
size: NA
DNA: TGTGCAAGTCGCTTCTTCAAGCAAGAACTAGCCAAAAACATTCAGTACTTC
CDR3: CASRFFKQELAKNIQYF

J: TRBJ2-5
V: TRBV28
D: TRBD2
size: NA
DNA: TGTGCCAGTCATTTAGCGGGAGCAGAGACCCAGTACTTC
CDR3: CASHLAGAETQYF

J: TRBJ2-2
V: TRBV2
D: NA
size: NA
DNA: TGTGCCAGCAGTACAGGATTAAGCGGGGAGCTGTTTTTT
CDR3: CASSTGLSGELFF

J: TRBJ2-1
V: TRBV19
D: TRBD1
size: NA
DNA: TGTGCCAGTAGGGCCAGGACAGGGGGTACCTTGGATGAGCAGTTCTTC
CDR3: CASRARTGGTLDEQFF

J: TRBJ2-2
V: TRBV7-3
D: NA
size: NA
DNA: TGTGCCAGCAGTCCAGGGGTGAACACCGGGGAGCTGTTTTTT
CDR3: CASSPGVNTGELFF

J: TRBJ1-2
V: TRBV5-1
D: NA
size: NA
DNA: TGCGCCAGCAGCGGGTTGGCCCAGGGAGGCTATGGCTACACCTTC
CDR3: CASSGLAQGGYGYTF

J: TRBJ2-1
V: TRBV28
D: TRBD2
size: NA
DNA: TGTGCCAGCAGTCCCATCGGGGGGAGGGCCATTGATGAGCAGTTCTTC
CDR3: CASSPIGGRAIDEQFF

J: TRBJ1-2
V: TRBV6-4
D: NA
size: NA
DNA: TGTGCCAGCAGTGAATTGGGGGGCTATGGCTACACCTTC
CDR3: CASSELGGYGYTF